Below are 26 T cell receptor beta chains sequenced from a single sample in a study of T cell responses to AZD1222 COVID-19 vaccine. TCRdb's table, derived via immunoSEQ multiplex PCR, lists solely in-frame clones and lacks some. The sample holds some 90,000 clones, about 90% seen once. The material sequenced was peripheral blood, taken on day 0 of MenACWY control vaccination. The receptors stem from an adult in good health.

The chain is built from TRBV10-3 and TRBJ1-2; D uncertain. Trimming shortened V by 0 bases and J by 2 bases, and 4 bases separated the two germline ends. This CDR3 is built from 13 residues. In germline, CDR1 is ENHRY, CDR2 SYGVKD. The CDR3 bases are TGTGCCATCAGTGAGTCAGGAAACTATGGCTACACCTTC. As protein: CAISESGNYGYTF.

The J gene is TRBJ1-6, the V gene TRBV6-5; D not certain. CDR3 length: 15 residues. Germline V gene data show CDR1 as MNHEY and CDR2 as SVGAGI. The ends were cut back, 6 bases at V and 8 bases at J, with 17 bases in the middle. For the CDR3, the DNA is TGTGCCAGCAGCCTTGACCCGGGCGAATATTCACCCCTCCACTTT. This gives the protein CASSLDPGEYSPLHF.

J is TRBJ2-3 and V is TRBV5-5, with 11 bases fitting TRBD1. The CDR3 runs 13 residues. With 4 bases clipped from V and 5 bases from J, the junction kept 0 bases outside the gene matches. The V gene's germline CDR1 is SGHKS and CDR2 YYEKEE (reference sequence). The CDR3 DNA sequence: TGTGCCAGCAGCGGGACAGGGGGAGATACGCAGTATTTT. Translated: CASSGTGGDTQYF.

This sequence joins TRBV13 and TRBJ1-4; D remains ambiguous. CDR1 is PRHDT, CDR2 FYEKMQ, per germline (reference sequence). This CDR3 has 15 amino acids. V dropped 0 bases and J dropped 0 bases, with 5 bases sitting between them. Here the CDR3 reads CASSLGVSTNEKLFF. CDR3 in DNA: TGTGCCAGCAGCTTAGGCGTCTCAACTAATGAAAAACTGTTTTTT.

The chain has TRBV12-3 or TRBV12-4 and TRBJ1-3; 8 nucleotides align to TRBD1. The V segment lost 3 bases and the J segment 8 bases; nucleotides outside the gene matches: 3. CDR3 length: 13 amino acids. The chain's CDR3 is CASSFGQGDTIYF. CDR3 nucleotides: TGTGCCAGCAGTTTTGGACAGGGTGACACCATATATTTT.

DNA of the CDR3: TGCAGCGTTGGTCGGGGACGGACTGAAGCTTTCTTT. It translates to CSVGRGRTEAFF. The chain uses TRBV29-1 and TRBJ1-1; maybe TRBD1 (5 bases). Germline V CDR1 and CDR2: SQVTM, ANQGSEA. The CDR3 consists of 12 residues. V lost 4 bases, J lost 5 bases, and 11 bases lay in between.

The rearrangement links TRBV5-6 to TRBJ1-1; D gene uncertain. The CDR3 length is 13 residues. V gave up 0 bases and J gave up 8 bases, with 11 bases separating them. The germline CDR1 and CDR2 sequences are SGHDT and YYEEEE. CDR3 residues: CASSLGGPKEAFF. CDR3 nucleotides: TGTGCCAGCAGCTTGGGGGGTCCTAAAGAAGCTTTCTTT.

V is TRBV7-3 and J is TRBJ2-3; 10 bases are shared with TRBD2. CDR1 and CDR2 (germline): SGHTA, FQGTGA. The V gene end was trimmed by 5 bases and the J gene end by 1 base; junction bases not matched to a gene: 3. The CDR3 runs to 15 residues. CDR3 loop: CASSAGLAGTDTQYF. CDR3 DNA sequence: TGTGCCAGCAGCGCAGGACTAGCGGGCACAGATACGCAGTATTTT.

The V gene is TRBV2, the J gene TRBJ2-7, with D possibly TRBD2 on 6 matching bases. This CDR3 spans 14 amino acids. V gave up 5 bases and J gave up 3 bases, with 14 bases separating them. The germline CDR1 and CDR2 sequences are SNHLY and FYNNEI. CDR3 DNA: TGTGCCAGCAGTACGGGGACTTACCTCTACGAGCAGTACTTC. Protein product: CASSTGTYLYEQYF.

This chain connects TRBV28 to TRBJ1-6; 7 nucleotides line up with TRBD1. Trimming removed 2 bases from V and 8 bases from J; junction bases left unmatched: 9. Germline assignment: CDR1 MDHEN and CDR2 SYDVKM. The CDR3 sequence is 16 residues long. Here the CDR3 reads CASSLTDRRRYSPLHF. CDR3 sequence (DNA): TGTGCCAGCAGTTTAACGGACAGGAGGCGGTATTCACCCCTCCACTTT.

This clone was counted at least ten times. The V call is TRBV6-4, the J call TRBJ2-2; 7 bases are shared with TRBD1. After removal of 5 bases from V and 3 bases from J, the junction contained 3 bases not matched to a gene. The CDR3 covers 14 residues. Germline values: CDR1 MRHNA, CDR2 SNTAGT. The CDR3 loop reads CASSPGQHTGELFF. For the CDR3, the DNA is TGTGCCAGCAGTCCGGGACAGCACACCGGGGAGCTGTTTTTT.

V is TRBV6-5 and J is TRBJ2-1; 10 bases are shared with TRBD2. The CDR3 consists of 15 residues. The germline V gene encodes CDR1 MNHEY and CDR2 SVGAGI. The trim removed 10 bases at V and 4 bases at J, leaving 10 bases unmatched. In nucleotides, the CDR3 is TGTGCCACCACGGTCGATAGCGGGGGGTACAATGAGCAGTTCTTC. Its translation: CATTVDSGGYNEQFF.

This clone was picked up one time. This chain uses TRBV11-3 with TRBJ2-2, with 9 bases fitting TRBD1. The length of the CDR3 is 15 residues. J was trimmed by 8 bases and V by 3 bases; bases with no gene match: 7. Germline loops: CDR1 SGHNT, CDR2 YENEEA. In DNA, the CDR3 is TGTGCCAGCAGCTTTGGACAGGGGAGTCTGGGGGAGCTGTTTTTT. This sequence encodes CASSFGQGSLGELFF.

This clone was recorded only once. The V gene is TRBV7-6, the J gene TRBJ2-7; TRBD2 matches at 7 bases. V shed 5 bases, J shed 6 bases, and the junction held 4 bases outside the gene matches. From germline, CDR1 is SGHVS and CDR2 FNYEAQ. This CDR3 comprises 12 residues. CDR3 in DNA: TGTGCCAGCAGCCGACTAGCTTCCGAGCAGTACTTC. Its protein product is CASSRLASEQYF.

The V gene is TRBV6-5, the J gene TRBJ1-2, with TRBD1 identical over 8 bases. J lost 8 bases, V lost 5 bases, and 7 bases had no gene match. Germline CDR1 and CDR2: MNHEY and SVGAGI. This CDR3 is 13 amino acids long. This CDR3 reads CASSMTGEEGYTF. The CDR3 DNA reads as TGTGCCAGCAGTATGACAGGGGAAGAGGGCTACACCTTC.

Written as DNA, the CDR3 is TGTGCCAGCAGTTTCGGGACAGGGTATTCCTACAATGAGCAGTTCTTC. Translation gives CASSFGTGYSYNEQFF. The chain joins TRBV6-5 to TRBJ2-1, with 9 bases matching TRBD1. This CDR3 has 16 amino acids. Germline CDR1 and CDR2: MNHEY and SVGAGI. V shed 4 bases, J shed 1 base, and the junction held 5 bases outside the gene matches.

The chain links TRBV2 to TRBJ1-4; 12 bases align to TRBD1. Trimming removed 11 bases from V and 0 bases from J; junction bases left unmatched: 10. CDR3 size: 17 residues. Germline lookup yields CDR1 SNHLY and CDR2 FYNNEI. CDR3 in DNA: TGTGCCTCCCGGGACAGGGGGCGCACGGCAACTAATGAAAAACTGTTTTTT. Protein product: CASRDRGRTATNEKLFF.

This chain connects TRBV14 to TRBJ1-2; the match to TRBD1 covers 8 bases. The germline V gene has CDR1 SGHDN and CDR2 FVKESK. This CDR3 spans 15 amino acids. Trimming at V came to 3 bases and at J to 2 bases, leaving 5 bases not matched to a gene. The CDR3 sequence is CASSQTGAPNYGYTF. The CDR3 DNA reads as TGTGCCAGCAGCCAGACAGGGGCCCCCAACTATGGCTACACCTTC. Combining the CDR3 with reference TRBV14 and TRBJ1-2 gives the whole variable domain EAGVTQFPSHSVIEKGQTVTLRCDPISGHDNLYWYRRVMGKEIKFLLHFVKESKQDESGMPNNRFLAERTGGTYSTLKVQPAELEDSGVYFCASSQTGAPNYGYTFGSGTRLTVV.

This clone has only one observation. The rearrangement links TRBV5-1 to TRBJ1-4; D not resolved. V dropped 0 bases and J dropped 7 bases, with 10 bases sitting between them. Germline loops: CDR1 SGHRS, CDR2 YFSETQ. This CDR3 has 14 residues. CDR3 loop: CASSLGVEGEKLFF. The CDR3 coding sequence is TGCGCCAGCAGCTTGGGGGTTGAGGGTGAAAAACTGTTTTTT.

DNA for the CDR3: TGTGCCAGCAGCCAAGAGTTGTTACGTGCCGGGGAGCTGTTTTTT. Translating it yields CASSQELLRAGELFF. This chain joins TRBV14 and TRBJ2-2; D unclear. Per germline, CDR1 SGHDN and CDR2 FVKESK. Trimming pared 0 bases from V and 6 bases from J, leaving 11 bases between. The CDR3 spans 15 residues.

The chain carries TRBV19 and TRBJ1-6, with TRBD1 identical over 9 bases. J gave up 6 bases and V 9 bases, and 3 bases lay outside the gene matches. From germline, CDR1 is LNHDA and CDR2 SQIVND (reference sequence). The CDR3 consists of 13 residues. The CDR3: CASQDRGNSPLHF. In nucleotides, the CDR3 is TGTGCCAGCCAGGACAGGGGTAATTCACCCCTCCACTTT.

CDR3 loop: CASSPGWNRPNTEAFF. The CDR3 bases are TGTGCCAGCAGCCCCGGGTGGAACAGACCGAACACTGAAGCTTTCTTT. The chain combines TRBV5-6 with TRBJ1-1; D unclear. Germline CDR1 reads SGHDT; CDR2 reads YYEEEE. The CDR3 is made up of 16 amino acids. Trimming removed 4 bases at V and 1 base at J, with 17 bases between.

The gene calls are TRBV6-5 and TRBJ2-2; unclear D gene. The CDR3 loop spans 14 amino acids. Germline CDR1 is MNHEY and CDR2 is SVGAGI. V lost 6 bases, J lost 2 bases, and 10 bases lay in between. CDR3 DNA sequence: TGTGCCAGCAGCCCCCCACCTAACACCGGGGAGCTGTTTTTT. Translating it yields CASSPPPNTGELFF.

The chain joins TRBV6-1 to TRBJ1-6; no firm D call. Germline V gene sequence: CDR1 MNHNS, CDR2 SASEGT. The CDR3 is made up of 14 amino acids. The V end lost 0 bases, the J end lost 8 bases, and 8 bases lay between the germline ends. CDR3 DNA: TGTGCCAGCAGTGAAGCGGCCTCCCATTCACCCCTCCACTTT. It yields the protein CASSEAASHSPLHF.

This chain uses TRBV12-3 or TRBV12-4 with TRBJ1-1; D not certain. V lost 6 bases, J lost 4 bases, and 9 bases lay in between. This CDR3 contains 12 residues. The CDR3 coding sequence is TGTGCCAGCAGATGGGGTAGCACTGAAGCTTTCTTT. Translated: CASRWGSTEAFF.

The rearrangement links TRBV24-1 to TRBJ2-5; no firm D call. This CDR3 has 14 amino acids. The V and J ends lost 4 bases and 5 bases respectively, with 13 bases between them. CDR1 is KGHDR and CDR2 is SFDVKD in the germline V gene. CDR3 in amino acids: CATSDPFGYETQYF. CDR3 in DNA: TGTGCCACCAGTGACCCTTTTGGGTATGAGACCCAGTACTTC.